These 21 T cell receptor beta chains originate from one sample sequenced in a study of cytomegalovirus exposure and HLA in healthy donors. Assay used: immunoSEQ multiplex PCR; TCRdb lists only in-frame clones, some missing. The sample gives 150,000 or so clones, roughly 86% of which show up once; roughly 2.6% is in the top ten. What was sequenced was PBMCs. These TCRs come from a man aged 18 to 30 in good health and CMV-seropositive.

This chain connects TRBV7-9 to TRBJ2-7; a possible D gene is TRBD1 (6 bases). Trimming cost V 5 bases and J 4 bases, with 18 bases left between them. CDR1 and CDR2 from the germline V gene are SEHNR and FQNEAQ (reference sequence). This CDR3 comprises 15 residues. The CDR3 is CASSPPGAVRYEQYF. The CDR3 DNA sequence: TGTGCCAGCAGCCCCCCAGGGGCGGTAAGGTACGAGCAGTACTTC.

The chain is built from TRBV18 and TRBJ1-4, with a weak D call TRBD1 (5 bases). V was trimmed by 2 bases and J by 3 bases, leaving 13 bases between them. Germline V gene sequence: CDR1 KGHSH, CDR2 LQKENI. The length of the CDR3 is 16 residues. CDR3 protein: CASSPWAGNSNEKLFF. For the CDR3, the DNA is TGTGCCAGCTCACCATGGGCAGGGAACTCTAATGAAAAACTGTTTTTT.

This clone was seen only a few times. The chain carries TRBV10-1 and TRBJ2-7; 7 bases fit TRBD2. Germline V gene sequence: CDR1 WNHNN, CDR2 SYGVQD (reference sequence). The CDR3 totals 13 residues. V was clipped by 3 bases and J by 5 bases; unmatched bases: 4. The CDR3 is CASSDGGFHEQYF. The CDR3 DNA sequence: TGCGCCAGCAGTGACGGGGGGTTCCACGAGCAGTACTTC.

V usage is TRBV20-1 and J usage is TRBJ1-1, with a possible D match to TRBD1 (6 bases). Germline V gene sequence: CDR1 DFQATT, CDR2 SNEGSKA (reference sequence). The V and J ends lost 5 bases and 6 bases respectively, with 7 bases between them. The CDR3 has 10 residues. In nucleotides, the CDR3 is TGCAGTGCTCAGGGGTCTGAAGCTTTCTTT. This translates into CSAQGSEAFF.

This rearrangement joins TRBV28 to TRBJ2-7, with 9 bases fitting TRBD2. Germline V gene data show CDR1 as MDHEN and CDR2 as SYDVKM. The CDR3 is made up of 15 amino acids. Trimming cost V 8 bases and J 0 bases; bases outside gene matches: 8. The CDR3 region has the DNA TGTGCCAGCCACGGGAGCGGGAGGACCTCCTACGAGCAGTACTTC. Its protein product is CASHGSGRTSYEQYF.

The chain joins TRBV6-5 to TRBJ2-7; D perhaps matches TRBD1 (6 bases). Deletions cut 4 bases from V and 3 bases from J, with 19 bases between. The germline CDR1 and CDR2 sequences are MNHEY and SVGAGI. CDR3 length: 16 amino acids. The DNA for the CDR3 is TGTGCCAGCAGTTTGGCCCCGGGACAAATAGGCTACGAGCAGTACTTC. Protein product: CASSLAPGQIGYEQYF.

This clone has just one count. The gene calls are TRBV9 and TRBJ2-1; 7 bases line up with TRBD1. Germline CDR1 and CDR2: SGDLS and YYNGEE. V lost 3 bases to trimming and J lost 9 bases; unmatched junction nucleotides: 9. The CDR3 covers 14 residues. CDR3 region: CASSEGDSTSEQFF. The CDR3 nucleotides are TGTGCCAGCAGCGAGGGGGACAGCACAAGTGAGCAGTTCTTC.

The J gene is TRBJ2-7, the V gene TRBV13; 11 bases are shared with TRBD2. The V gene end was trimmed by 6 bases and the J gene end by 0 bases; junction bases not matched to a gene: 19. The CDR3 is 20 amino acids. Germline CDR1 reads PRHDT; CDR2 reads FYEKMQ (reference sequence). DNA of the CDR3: TGTGCCAGCAGGCCGTACCGTAGCGGGAGGGCCTATGGGCCCTCCTACGAGCAGTACTTC. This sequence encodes CASRPYRSGRAYGPSYEQYF.

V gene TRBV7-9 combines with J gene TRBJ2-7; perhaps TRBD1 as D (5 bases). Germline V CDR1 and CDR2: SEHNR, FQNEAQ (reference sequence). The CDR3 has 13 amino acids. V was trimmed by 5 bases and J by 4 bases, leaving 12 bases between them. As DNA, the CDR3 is TGTGCCAGCAGCCGATTCACAGGTTACGAGCAGTACTTC. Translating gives CASSRFTGYEQYF.

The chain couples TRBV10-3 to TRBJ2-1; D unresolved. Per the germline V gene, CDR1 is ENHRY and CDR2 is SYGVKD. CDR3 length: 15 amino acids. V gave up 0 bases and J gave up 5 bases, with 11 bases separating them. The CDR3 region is CAISESLSLDNEQFF. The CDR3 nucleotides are TGTGCCATCAGTGAGTCACTATCCCTCGACAATGAGCAGTTCTTC.

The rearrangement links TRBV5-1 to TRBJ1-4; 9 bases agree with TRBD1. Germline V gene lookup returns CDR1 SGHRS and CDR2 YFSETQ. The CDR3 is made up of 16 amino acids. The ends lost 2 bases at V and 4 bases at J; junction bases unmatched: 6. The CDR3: CASSLNRGLGNEKLFF. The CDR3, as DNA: TGCGCCAGCAGCTTAAACAGGGGGCTCGGTAATGAAAAACTGTTTTTT. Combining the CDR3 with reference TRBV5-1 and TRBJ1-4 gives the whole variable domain KAGVTQTPRYLIKTRGQQVTLSCSPISGHRSVSWYQQTPGQGLQFLFEYFSETQRNKGNFPGRFSGRQFSNSRSEMNVSTLELGDSALYLCASSLNRGLGNEKLFFGSGTQLSVL.

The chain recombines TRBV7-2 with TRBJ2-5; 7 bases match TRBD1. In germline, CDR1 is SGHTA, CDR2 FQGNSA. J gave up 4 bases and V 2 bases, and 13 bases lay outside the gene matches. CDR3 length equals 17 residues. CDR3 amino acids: CASSLSITGAYGETQYF. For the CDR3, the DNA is TGTGCCAGCAGCTTATCTATCACAGGGGCCTACGGAGAGACCCAGTACTTC.

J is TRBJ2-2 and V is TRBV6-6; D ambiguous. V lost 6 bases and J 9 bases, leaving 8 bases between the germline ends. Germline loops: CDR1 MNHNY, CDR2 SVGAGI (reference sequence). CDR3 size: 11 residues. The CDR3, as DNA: TGTGCCAGCAGCATGGCCCGGGAGCTGTTTTTT. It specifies CASSMARELFF.

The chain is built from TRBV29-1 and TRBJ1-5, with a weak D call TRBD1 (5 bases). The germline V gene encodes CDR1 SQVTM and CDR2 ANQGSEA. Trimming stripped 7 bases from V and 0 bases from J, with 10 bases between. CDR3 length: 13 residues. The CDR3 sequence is CSAGENSNQPQHF. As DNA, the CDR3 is TGCAGCGCGGGGGAGAATAGCAATCAGCCCCAGCATTTT.

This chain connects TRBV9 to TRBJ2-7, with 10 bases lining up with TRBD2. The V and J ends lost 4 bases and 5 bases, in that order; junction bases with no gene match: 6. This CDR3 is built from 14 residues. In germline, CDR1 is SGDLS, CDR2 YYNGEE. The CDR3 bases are TGTGCCAGCAGCCTTGGGCTAGCGGGAGACGAGCAGTACTTC. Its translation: CASSLGLAGDEQYF.

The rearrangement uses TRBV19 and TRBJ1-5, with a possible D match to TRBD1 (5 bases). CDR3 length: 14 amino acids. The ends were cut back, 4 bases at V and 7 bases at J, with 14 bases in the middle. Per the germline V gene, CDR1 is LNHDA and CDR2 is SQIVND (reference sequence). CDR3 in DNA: TGTGCCAGTAGTACAGGTGGGGCAGGGCAGCCCCAGCATTTT. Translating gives CASSTGGAGQPQHF.

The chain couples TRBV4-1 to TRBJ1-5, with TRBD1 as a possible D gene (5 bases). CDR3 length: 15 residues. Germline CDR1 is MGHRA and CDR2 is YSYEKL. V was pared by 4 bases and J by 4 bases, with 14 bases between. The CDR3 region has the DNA TGCGCCAGCAGCCCCGGTGGCGGGGCGAATCAGCCCCAGCATTTT. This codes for CASSPGGGANQPQHF.

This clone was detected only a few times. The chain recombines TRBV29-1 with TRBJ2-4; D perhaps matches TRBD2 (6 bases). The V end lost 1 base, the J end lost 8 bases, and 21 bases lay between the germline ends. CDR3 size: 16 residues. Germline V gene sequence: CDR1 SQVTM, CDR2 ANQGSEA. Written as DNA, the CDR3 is TGCAGCGTTGAAGGGGCGGAGGGGTCGGTAAGGGACATTCAGTACTTC. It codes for CSVEGAEGSVRDIQYF.

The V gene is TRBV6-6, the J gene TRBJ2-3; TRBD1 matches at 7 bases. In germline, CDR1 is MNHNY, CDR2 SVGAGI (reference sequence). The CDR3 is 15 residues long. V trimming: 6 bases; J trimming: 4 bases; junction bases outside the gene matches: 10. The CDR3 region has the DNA TGTGCCAGCAGAGATAGGGGGCCAGGCGCAGATACGCAGTATTTT. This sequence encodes CASRDRGPGADTQYF.

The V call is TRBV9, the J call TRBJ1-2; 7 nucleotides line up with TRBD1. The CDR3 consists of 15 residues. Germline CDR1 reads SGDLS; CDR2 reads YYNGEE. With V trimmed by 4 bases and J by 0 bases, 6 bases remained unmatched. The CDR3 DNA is TGTGCCAGCAGCAGGCGGGACAGCACTAACTATGGCTACACCTTC. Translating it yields CASSRRDSTNYGYTF.

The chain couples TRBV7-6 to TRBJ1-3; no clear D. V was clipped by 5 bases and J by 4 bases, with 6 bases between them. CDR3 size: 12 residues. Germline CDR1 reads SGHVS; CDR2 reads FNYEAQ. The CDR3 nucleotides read TGTGCCAGCAGCCTCCCCGGAAACACCATATATTTT. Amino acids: CASSLPGNTIYF.